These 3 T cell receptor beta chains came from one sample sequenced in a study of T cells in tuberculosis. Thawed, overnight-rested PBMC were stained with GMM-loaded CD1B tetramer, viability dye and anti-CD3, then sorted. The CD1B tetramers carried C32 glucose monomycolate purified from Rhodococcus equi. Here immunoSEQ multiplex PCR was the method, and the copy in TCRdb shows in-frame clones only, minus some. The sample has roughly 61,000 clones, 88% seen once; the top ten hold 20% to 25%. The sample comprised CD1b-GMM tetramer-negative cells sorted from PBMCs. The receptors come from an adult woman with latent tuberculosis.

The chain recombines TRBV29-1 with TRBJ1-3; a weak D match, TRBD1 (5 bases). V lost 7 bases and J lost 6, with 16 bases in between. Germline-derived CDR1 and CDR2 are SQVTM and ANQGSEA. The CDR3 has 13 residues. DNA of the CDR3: TGCAGCGCCGAAGTGGGGCGGGAAAACACCATATATTTT. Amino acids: CSAEVGRENTIYF. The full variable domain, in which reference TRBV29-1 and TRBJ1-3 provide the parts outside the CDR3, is SAVISQKPSRDICQRGTSLTIQCQVDSQVTMMFWYRQQPGQSLTLIATANQGSEATYESGFVIDKFPISRPNLTFSTLTVSNMSPEDSSIYLCSAEVGRENTIYFGEGSWLTVV.

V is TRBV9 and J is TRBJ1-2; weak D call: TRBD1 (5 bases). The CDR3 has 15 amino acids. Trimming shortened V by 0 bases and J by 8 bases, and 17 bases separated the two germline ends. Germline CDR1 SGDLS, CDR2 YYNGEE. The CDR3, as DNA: TGTGCCAGCAGCGTAGGGGGCGACCCTCTATACGGCTACACCTTC. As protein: CASSVGGDPLYGYTF.

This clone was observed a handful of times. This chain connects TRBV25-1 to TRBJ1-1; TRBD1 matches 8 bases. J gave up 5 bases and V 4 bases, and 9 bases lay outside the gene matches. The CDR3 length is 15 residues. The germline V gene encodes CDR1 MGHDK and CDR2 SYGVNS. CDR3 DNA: TGTGCCAGCAGTGTCCCCAGGGGGCCCGGTACTGAAGCTTTCTTT. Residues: CASSVPRGPGTEAFF.